The next 11 T cell receptor beta chains were all read from a single sample in a study of blood T cell repertoires in COVID-19. Profiling relied on immunoSEQ multiplex PCR, and the TCRdb table lists in-frame clones only, not all of them. Altogether around 200,000 clones are present, around four fifths being singletons, with the ten largest covering approximately 8.6%. Sequenced input: peripheral blood. These TCRs come from a man in his forties with active or convalescent COVID-19.

The chain recombines TRBV5-4 with TRBJ2-1; tentatively, D is TRBD2 (6 bases). The CDR3 extends over 14 amino acids. Trimming pared 2 bases from V and 10 bases from J, leaving 16 bases between. Germline CDR1 reads SGHNT; CDR2 reads YYREEE (reference sequence). This CDR3 reads CASSFSAGSIEQFF. In DNA form, the CDR3 reads TGTGCCAGCAGCTTTTCGGCGGGAAGTATCGAGCAGTTCTTC.

The chain couples TRBV5-1 to TRBJ1-4, with TRBD1 as a possible D gene (5 bases). V lost 0 bases and J 3 bases, leaving 12 bases between the germline ends. Germline V lookup: CDR1 SGHRS, CDR2 YFSETQ. The CDR3 totals 16 residues. In DNA form, the CDR3 reads TGCGCCAGCAGCTTGGAGCCAGGGAATGCTAATGAAAAACTGTTTTTT. Residues: CASSLEPGNANEKLFF.

This rearrangement joins TRBV28 to TRBJ1-1, with D hard to call. V was trimmed by 4 bases and J by 1 base, leaving 10 bases between them. The CDR3 contains 14 residues. The germline CDR1 and CDR2 sequences are MDHEN and SYDVKM. The CDR3 is CASSSAGWNTEAFF. The CDR3, as DNA: TGTGCCAGCAGTTCGGCAGGTTGGAACACTGAAGCTTTCTTT.

This chain uses TRBV5-1 with TRBJ1-5, with D hard to call. V was clipped by 0 bases and J by 6 bases, with 10 bases between them. Germline values: CDR1 SGHRS, CDR2 YFSETQ. The CDR3 spans 14 residues. DNA of the CDR3: TGCGCCAGCAGCTTGGATGCGAGGTCTCAGCCCCAGCATTTT. Amino acid sequence: CASSLDARSQPQHF.

This clone was seen a handful of times. CDR3 sequence (DNA): TGTGCCAGCAGCCCACAGCGGGGACAAGGGACTGAAGCTTTCTTT. Its translation: CASSPQRGQGTEAFF. The J gene is TRBJ1-1, the V gene TRBV7-2; D may be TRBD1 (6 bases). The CDR3 contains 15 residues. V was clipped by 5 bases and J by 5 bases, with 18 bases between them. The germline V gene encodes CDR1 SGHTA and CDR2 FQGNSA.

The chain recombines TRBV21-1 with TRBJ2-1; the table gives TRBD2 as D, unverified against the DNA. TRBV21-1 is a documented pseudogene. The CDR3 covers 15 residues. CDR3 DNA sequence: TGTGCCAGCAGCACTAGTAACCCCACCTACAATGAGCAGTTCTTC. It yields the protein CASSTSNPTYNEQFF.

This chain connects TRBV2 to TRBJ2-1; D is ambiguous. The CDR3 covers 13 residues. Germline CDR1 and CDR2: SNHLY and FYNNEI. Trimming took 5 bases from V and 3 from J, leaving 8 bases between them. CDR3 amino acids: CASSPPGYNEQFF. The CDR3 nucleotides are TGTGCCAGCAGTCCCCCCGGCTACAATGAGCAGTTCTTC.

V and J are TRBV28 and TRBJ1-2; 9 bases agree with TRBD1. This CDR3 contains 14 residues. Losses at the gene ends were 6 bases for V and 8 bases for J; bases not matched to a gene: 10. Germline CDR1 is MDHEN and CDR2 is SYDVKM. The DNA of the CDR3 is TGTGCCAGCAGGCGAGAACAGGGGGCGCTGGGCTACACCTTC. This translates into CASRREQGALGYTF.

The rearrangement joins TRBV7-8 to TRBJ1-1; 9 bases align to TRBD1. The junction had 4 bases not matched to a gene; V was cut back by 1 base and J by 4 bases. The CDR3 length is 15 residues. The germline V gene encodes CDR1 SGHVS and CDR2 FQNEAQ. CDR3 nucleotide sequence: TGTGCCAGCAGCTTAGGAACAGGGGGCAGCACTGAAGCTTTCTTT. It specifies CASSLGTGGSTEAFF.

Concerning this clone: One end of the junction varies from germline; a read error may be responsible. V gene TRBV4-2 combines with J gene TRBJ1-2, with D uncertain. The length of the CDR3 is 15 residues. Looked up from germline, CDR1 is LGHNA and CDR2 is YNFKEQ. The CDR3 here is CASSQDLGPGVHDLF. Written as DNA, the CDR3 is TGTGCCAGCAGCCAAGATCTCGGGCCGGGAGTGCATGACCTCTTC.

The rearrangement uses TRBV4-3 and TRBJ2-3, with no clear D. V was trimmed by 0 bases and J by 5 bases, leaving 9 bases between them. The CDR3 has 14 residues. Germline CDR1 is LGHNA and CDR2 is YSLEER. The CDR3 DNA reads as TGCGCCAGCAGCCAAGAATCGGGTTTAGATACGCAGTATTTT. Its translation: CASSQESGLDTQYF.